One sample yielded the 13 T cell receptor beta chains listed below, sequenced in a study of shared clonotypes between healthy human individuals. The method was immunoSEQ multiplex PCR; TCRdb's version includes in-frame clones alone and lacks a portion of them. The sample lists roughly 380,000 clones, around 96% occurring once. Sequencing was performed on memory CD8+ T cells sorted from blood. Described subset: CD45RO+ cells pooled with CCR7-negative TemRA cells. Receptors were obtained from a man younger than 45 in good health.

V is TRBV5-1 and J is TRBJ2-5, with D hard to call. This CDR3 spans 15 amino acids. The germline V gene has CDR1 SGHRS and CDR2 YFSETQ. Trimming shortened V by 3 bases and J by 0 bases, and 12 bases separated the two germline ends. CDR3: CASSSKGSYQETQYF. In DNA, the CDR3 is TGCGCCAGCAGCTCAAAAGGGTCTTACCAAGAGACCCAGTACTTC.

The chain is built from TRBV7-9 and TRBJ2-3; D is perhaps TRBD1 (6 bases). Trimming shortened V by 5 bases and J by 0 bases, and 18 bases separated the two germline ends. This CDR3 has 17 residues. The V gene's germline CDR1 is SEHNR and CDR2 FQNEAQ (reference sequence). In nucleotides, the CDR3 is TGTGCCAGCAGCCGTCCCCCAGGGGAAAGGAGCACAGATACGCAGTATTTT. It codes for CASSRPPGERSTDTQYF.

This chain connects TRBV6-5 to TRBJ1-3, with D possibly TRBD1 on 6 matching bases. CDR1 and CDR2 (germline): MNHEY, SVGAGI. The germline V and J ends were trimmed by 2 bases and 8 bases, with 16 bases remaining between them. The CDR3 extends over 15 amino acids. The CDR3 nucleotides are TGTGCCAGCAGTTACGTTATGGGGGCCTCAGACACCATATATTTT. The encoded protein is CASSYVMGASDTIYF.

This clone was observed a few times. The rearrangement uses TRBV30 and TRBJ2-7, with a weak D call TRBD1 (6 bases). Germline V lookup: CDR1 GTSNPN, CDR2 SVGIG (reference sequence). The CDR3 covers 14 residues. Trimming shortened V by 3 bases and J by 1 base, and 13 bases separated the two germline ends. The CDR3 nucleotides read TGTGCCTGGAGACCAAGGACAGTTTCCTACGAGCAGTACTTC. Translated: CAWRPRTVSYEQYF.

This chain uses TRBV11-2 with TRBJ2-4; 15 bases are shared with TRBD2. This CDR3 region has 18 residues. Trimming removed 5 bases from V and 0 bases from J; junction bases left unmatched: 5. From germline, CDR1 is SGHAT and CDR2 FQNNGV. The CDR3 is CASSKRTSGREAKNIQYF. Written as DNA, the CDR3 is TGTGCCAGCAGCAAGAGGACTAGCGGGAGGGAAGCCAAAAACATTCAGTACTTC.

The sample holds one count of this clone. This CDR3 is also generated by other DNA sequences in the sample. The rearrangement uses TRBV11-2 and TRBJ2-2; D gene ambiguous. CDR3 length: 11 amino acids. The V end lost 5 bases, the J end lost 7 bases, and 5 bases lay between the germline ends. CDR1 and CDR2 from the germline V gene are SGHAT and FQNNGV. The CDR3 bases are TGTGCCAGCAGCCTTAACGGGGAGCTGTTTTTT. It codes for CASSLNGELFF.

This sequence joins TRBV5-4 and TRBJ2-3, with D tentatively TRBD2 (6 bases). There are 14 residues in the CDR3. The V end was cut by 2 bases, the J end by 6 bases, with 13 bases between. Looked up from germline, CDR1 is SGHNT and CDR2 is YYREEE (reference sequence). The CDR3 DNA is TGTGCCAGCAGCTTAAGGGGCGGGGAGGATACGCAGTATTTT. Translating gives CASSLRGGEDTQYF.

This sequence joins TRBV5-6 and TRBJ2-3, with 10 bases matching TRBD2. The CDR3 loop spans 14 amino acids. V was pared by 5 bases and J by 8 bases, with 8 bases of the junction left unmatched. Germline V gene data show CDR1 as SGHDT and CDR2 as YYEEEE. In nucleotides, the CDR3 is TGTGCCAGCAGTATTACTAGCGGGAAGGGTACGCAGTATTTT. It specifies CASSITSGKGTQYF.

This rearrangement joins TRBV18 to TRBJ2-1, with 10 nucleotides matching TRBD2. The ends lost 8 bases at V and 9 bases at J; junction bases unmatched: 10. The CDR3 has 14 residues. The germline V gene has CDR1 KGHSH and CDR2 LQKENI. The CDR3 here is CASKEREGRGEQFF. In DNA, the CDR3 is TGTGCCAGCAAAGAGCGGGAGGGCCGGGGTGAGCAGTTCTTC.

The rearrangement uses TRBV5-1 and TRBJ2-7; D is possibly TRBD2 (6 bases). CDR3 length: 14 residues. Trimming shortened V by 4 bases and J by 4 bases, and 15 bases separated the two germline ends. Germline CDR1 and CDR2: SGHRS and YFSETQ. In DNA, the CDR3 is TGCGCCAGCAGCCAAGCGGGTCCTTCTTACGAGCAGTACTTC. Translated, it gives CASSQAGPSYEQYF. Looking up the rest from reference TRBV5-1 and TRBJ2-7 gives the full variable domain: KAGVTQTPRYLIKTRGQQVTLSCSPISGHRSVSWYQQTPGQGLQFLFEYFSETQRNKGNFPGRFSGRQFSNSRSEMNVSTLELGDSALYLCASSQAGPSYEQYFGPGTRLTVT.

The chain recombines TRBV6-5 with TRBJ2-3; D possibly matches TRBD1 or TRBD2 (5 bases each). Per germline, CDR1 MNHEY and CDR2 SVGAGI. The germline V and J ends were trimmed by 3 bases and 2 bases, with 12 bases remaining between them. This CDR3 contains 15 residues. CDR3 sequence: CASSYGGEYTDTQYF. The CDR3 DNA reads TGTGCCAGCAGTTATGGGGGAGAGTACACAGATACGCAGTATTTT.

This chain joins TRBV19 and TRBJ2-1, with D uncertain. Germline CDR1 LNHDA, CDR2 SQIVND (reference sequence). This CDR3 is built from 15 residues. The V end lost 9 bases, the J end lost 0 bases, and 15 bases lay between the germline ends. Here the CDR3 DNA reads TGTGCCAGCAGTCCTAGTGGCCTCTCCTACAATGAGCAGTTCTTC. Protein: CASSPSGLSYNEQFF.

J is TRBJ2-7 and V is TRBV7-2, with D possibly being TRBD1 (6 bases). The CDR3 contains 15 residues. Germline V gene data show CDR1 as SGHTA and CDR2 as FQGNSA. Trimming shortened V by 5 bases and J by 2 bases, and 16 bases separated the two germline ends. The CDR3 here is CASSHQTGDAYEQYF. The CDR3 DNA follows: TGTGCCAGCAGCCACCAGACAGGAGACGCCTACGAGCAGTACTTC.